This T cell receptor (beta chain) was retrieved from a study of metastatic and nonmetastatic thyroid tumors. Overall study: The study looked at repertoires side by side in blood and in tumor or nodule tissue from malignant and benign thyroid patients. Study-wide results and caveats: In blood and tumor, TCR beta diversity was reportedly significantly higher in malignant thyroid tumors than in benign nodules.

Ahead of thyroid surgery, no patient had received treatment of any kind. As processed by the authors: The study built a papillary thyroid cancer distant-metastasis classifier from CDR3 differences across clinicopathological groups. TCRdb ran MiXCR on the PCR reads. The V and J calls were determined by TCRdb, not by the authors. This sample has 19,000 or so clones, with about 30% found just once. This clone rates as medium-sized (0.01 to 0.1%). No antigen is known for it. The CDR3 is 14 residues long. V was cut by 0 bases and J by 1 base, with 7 bases left in between. Per the germline V gene, CDR1 is SGHRS and CDR2 is YFSETQ.

What was sequenced was tumor tissue. This TCR was sampled from a male donor with papillary thyroid cancer or a benign thyroid nodule (not recorded which). Some clones in this sample may be carry-over from other donors' samples. The V call is TRBV5-1, the J call TRBJ1-1; TRBD1 is a possible D gene (5 bases). The chain's CDR3 is CASSLGQRNTEAFF. The CDR3 nucleotides read TGCGCCAGCAGCTTGGGACAGAGGAACACTGAAGCTTTCTTT.